This T cell receptor (beta chain) comes out of a study of CXCR3-negative and CXCR3-positive naive CD8 T cells. Study results and caveats: More hydrophobic TRB CDR3s occurred in CXCR3-positive than in CXCR3-negative naive cells.

Germline V gives CDR1 MNHEY, CDR2 SVGEGT. This CDR3 is built from 15 residues. A remark on this clonotype: No antigen is known for it.

It was by 5' RACE with UMI labels that the TRB cDNA libraries were prepared. After re-calling the 5' RACE reads, TCRdb lists one entry per CDR3 protein, DNA absent. Found here are about 150,000 distinct CDR3 sequences; the top ten clones hold about 0.44%. J is TRBJ2-7 and V is TRBV6-2 or TRBV6-3; the TCRdb D gene call, TRBD1, has no DNA to confirm it. Source material: naive CXCR3+ CD8+ T cells from blood. Subset noted: CD45RO-CCR7+CD27+CD95- naive CD8+ T cells expressing CXCR3 (TNR3+). This clonotype was sampled from a human donor in good health. Some clones in this sample may be carry-over from other donors' samples. The CDR3 is CASSSWDSLDDEQYF.